The 30 T cell receptor beta chains given below trace back to one sample, sequenced in a study of blood T cell repertoires in COVID-19. Clones were read by immunoSEQ multiplex PCR, and TCRdb kept only the in-frame ones, dropping some. The sample has 150,000 to 180,000 clones, 70% to 85% seen once. Sequenced input: peripheral blood. All receptors come from a woman in her sixties or seventies with acute or convalescent COVID-19.

The chain employs TRBV7-9 and TRBJ2-1, with TRBD2 identical over 11 bases. The CDR3 covers 15 residues. The V segment lost 7 bases and the J segment 15 bases; nucleotides outside the gene matches: 17. Germline V CDR1 and CDR2: SEHNR, FQNEAQ (reference sequence). The DNA for the CDR3 is TGTGCCAGCACCTCAACGGCTTGGTCTGGGACTAGCGGGTTCTTC. This encodes CASTSTAWSGTSGFF.

V and J are TRBV28 and TRBJ1-6; a weak D match, TRBD1 (5 bases). From germline, CDR1 is MDHEN and CDR2 SYDVKM. With 9 bases removed from V and 0 bases from J, the gap between germline ends came to 12 bases. CDR3 length: 15 amino acids. Here the CDR3 reads CASWEGSSYNSPLHF. CDR3 DNA sequence: TGTGCCAGTTGGGAGGGGAGCTCCTATAATTCACCCCTCCACTTT.

This chain connects TRBV9 to TRBJ2-5, with 10 bases that match TRBD1. This CDR3 is built from 15 residues. The J segment lost 4 bases and the V segment lost 3 bases, leaving 6 bases of the junction unmatched. The V gene's germline CDR1 is SGDLS and CDR2 YYNGEE. In nucleotides, the CDR3 is TGTGCCAGCAGCGCCCGGGACAGGGGAGCAGAGACCCAGTACTTC. It encodes CASSARDRGAETQYF.

The rearrangement uses TRBV6-2 or TRBV6-3 and TRBJ1-6, with TRBD1 as a possible D gene (6 bases). V lost 6 bases to trimming and J lost 0 bases, with 18 bases between them. There are 18 residues in the CDR3. CDR1 is MNHEY, CDR2 SVGEGT, per germline. The CDR3 protein is CASSTGGGGASYNSPLHF. The CDR3 nucleotides read TGTGCCAGCAGCACCGGGGGAGGGGGGGCCTCCTATAATTCACCCCTCCACTTT.

This clone was detected once. V and J are TRBV25-1 and TRBJ1-4; no definite D call. Germline-derived CDR1 and CDR2 are MGHDK and SYGVNS. This CDR3 is 14 amino acids long. V lost 4 bases and J 0 bases, leaving 6 bases between the germline ends. CDR3 nucleotide sequence: TGTGCCAGCAGTGCTTGGCCAACTAATGAAAAACTGTTTTTT. It translates to CASSAWPTNEKLFF. The full variable domain, in which reference TRBV25-1 and TRBJ1-4 provide the parts outside the CDR3, is EADIYQTPRYLVIGTGKKITLECSQTMGHDKMYWYQQDPGMELHLIHYSYGVNSTEKGDLSSESTVSRIRTEHFPLTLESARPSHTSQYLCASSAWPTNEKLFFGSGTQLSVL.

The rearrangement links TRBV2 to TRBJ1-1; D not certain. The CDR3 consists of 13 residues. Per the germline V gene, CDR1 is SNHLY and CDR2 is FYNNEI. V was shortened by 2 bases and J by 1 base, with 5 bases between the two germline ends. The CDR3 protein is CASSEHPNTEAFF. As DNA, the CDR3 is TGTGCCAGCAGTGAACATCCGAACACTGAAGCTTTCTTT.

The CDR3 loop is CASSEPSRHGYGYTF. For the CDR3, the DNA is TGTGCCAGCAGTGAACCCTCCCGACACGGCTATGGCTACACCTTC. This rearrangement joins TRBV6-1 to TRBJ1-2, with D unresolved. Trimming took 2 bases from V and 4 from J, leaving 14 bases between them. Germline lookup yields CDR1 MNHNS and CDR2 SASEGT. This CDR3 spans 15 amino acids.

This clone was recorded once. Other DNA sequences from this sample encode an identical CDR3 as well. The chain has TRBV5-1 and TRBJ1-1; D is possibly TRBD1 (6 bases). Trimming pared 4 bases from V and 3 bases from J, leaving 13 bases between. The germline V gene encodes CDR1 SGHRS and CDR2 YFSETQ. The CDR3 extends over 14 amino acids. The CDR3 region has the DNA TGCGCCAGCAGCCTGACAGGTGGTGACACTGAAGCTTTCTTT. Translation: CASSLTGGDTEAFF.

This rearrangement joins TRBV13 to TRBJ1-6; 9 bases agree with TRBD1. The CDR3 loop spans 14 amino acids. CDR1 and CDR2 from the germline V gene are PRHDT and FYEKMQ (reference sequence). The ends lost 6 bases at V and 7 bases at J; junction bases unmatched: 4. CDR3: CASSAGQGNSPLHF. The CDR3 nucleotides are TGTGCCAGCAGTGCGGGACAGGGAAATTCACCCCTCCACTTT.

The chain recombines TRBV4-1 with TRBJ2-6; D is unresolved. CDR1 is MGHRA, CDR2 YSYEKL, per germline. CDR3 size: 19 residues. V gave up 1 base and J gave up 3 bases, with 19 bases separating them. CDR3 loop: CASSQGPARGGGGANVLTF. The DNA of the CDR3 is TGCGCCAGCAGCCAAGGCCCTGCCCGTGGTGGCGGTGGGGCCAACGTCCTGACTTTC.

The chain is built from TRBV19 and TRBJ1-6; weak D call: TRBD1 (5 bases). This CDR3 is 15 amino acids long. Germline V CDR1 and CDR2: LNHDA, SQIVND (reference sequence). Trimming removed 7 bases from V and 7 bases from J, with 17 bases in between. The CDR3 sequence: CASTPDRGINSPLHF. Written as DNA, the CDR3 is TGTGCCAGTACCCCGGACCGGGGGATCAATTCACCCCTCCACTTT.

V and J are TRBV12-3 or TRBV12-4 and TRBJ2-7; D possibly corresponds to TRBD2 (5 bases). V gave up 10 bases and J gave up 6 bases, with 16 bases separating them. The CDR3 has 12 amino acids. The chain's CDR3 is CATHGDVGEQYF. DNA for the CDR3: TGTGCCACCCACGGGGATGTAGGCGAGCAGTACTTC.

The V call is TRBV7-9, the J call TRBJ2-7, with TRBD2 matching 10 bases. The V gene's germline CDR1 is SEHNR and CDR2 FQNEAQ (reference sequence). The CDR3 loop spans 13 amino acids. V lost 9 bases, J lost 7 bases, and 9 bases stayed unmatched. The CDR3: CASTIAGGYEQYF. In DNA form, the CDR3 reads TGTGCCAGTACAATAGCGGGGGGATATGAGCAGTACTTC.

The rearrangement uses TRBV5-6 and TRBJ1-3; D might be TRBD1 (6 bases). Deletions cut 4 bases from V and 4 bases from J, with 21 bases between. The CDR3 consists of 17 residues. Germline lookup yields CDR1 SGHDT and CDR2 YYEEEE. The chain's CDR3 is CASSHDQGILLGNTIYF. DNA of the CDR3: TGTGCCAGCAGCCACGATCAGGGGATCTTGCTGGGAAACACCATATATTTT.

The chain uses TRBV7-9 and TRBJ2-5; 8 positions agree with TRBD1. Germline V gives CDR1 SEHNR, CDR2 FQNEAQ (reference sequence). V was clipped by 3 bases and J by 5 bases; unmatched bases: 8. This CDR3 has 15 amino acids. CDR3 in amino acids: CASSFQGALGETQYF. CDR3 in DNA: TGTGCCAGCAGCTTTCAGGGGGCTCTTGGGGAGACCCAGTACTTC.

The chain is built from TRBV2 and TRBJ2-1; possible D gene TRBD2, 6 bases. With 5 bases removed from V and 5 bases from J, the gap between germline ends came to 10 bases. Germline-derived CDR1 and CDR2 are SNHLY and FYNNEI. The CDR3 runs 13 residues. CDR3 sequence: CASSLWGDNEQFF. CDR3 DNA sequence: TGTGCCAGCAGTCTTTGGGGGGACAATGAGCAGTTCTTC.

V is TRBV29-1 and J is TRBJ1-2; 8 bases agree with TRBD1. Germline V lookup: CDR1 SQVTM, CDR2 ANQGSEA. This CDR3 spans 13 amino acids. After removal of 4 bases from V and 6 bases from J, the junction contained 7 bases not matched to a gene. The CDR3 loop is CSVAGTGLNGYTF. CDR3 bases: TGCAGCGTTGCCGGGACAGGTCTGAATGGCTACACCTTC.

On this clone: At one end the junction does not follow the germline gene, possibly because of a read error. The chain uses TRBV5-1 and TRBJ1-3; 11 bases line up with TRBD1. CDR3 length: 14 amino acids. CDR1 is SGHRS, CDR2 YFSETQ, per germline. CDR3 amino acids: CASSLGTGGDSSDF. The CDR3 nucleotides are TGCGCCAGCAGCTTGGGGACAGGGGGCGATTCATCGGATTTT.

This chain joins TRBV4-1 and TRBJ1-1; perhaps TRBD1 as D (5 bases). The CDR3 is 18 amino acids. Germline-derived CDR1 and CDR2 are MGHRA and YSYEKL. Trimming cost V 6 bases and J 0 bases, with 23 bases left between them. As DNA, the CDR3 is TGCGCCAGCAGGCGTTCTTATGGGACTGGGAATCTGAACACTGAAGCTTTCTTT. This sequence encodes CASRRSYGTGNLNTEAFF.

The chain has TRBV5-4 and TRBJ1-3; weak D call: TRBD1 (6 bases). In germline, CDR1 is SGHNT, CDR2 YYREEE (reference sequence). CDR3 length: 16 residues. Trimming pared 2 bases from V and 0 bases from J, leaving 12 bases between. CDR3 amino acids: CASSFPGQPSGNTIYF. CDR3 DNA sequence: TGTGCCAGCAGCTTCCCGGGACAACCCTCTGGAAACACCATATATTTT.

The chain couples TRBV7-9 to TRBJ1-1; 8 bases match TRBD1. CDR3 length: 14 residues. V lost 5 bases and J lost 9; bases outside the gene matches: 11. CDR1 and CDR2 (germline): SEHNR, FQNEAQ (reference sequence). This chain's CDR3 is CASSPRGQVIQAFF. DNA for the CDR3: TGTGCCAGCAGCCCCAGGGGACAGGTAATCCAAGCTTTCTTT.

The CDR3 DNA follows: TGTGCCACCAGTGACCAGAGGGTGGCCTATGGCTACACCTTC. As protein: CATSDQRVAYGYTF. The chain is built from TRBV24-1 and TRBJ1-2; no definite D call. This CDR3 has 14 amino acids. V lost 4 bases and J 4 bases, leaving 12 bases between the germline ends. Germline V gene lookup returns CDR1 KGHDR and CDR2 SFDVKD.

The chain couples TRBV7-9 to TRBJ1-4; the D is unclear. The CDR3 runs 15 residues. Trimming left V 1 base short and J 0 bases short, with 6 bases between. The germline V gene has CDR1 SEHNR and CDR2 FQNEAQ (reference sequence). The CDR3 nucleotides are TGTGCCAGCAGCTTAGTGGCTGCAACTAATGAAAAACTGTTTTTT. Its protein product is CASSLVAATNEKLFF.

This chain connects TRBV6-5 to TRBJ1-2; D is unclear. V dropped 10 bases and J dropped 2 bases, with 14 bases sitting between them. The CDR3 has 13 amino acids. Germline V gene lookup returns CDR1 MNHEY and CDR2 SVGAGI. The CDR3 DNA reads TGTGCCACCCTCCCGTGGGCAAACTATGGCTACACCTTC. It translates to CATLPWANYGYTF.

The rearrangement uses TRBV27 and TRBJ1-4, with TRBD1 matching 8 bases. CDR3 length: 16 residues. The germline V gene encodes CDR1 MNHEY and CDR2 SMNVEV (reference sequence). J gave up 5 bases and V 4 bases, and 9 bases lay outside the gene matches. CDR3 DNA: TGTGCCAGCAGTTCTCGACTAGGACAGGGCAATGAAAAACTGTTTTTT. Amino acids: CASSSRLGQGNEKLFF.

The chain uses TRBV9 and TRBJ1-2; D might be TRBD1 (6 bases). The CDR3 contains 15 residues. Germline V lookup: CDR1 SGDLS, CDR2 YYNGEE. The V end lost 4 bases, the J end lost 3 bases, and 16 bases lay between the germline ends. The CDR3 DNA reads as TGTGCCAGCAGCCCCCACTTGGACAGTTACTATGGCTACACCTTC. Amino acids: CASSPHLDSYYGYTF.

The chain couples TRBV6-5 to TRBJ1-1, with 11 bases that match TRBD1. Germline V gene data show CDR1 as MNHEY and CDR2 as SVGAGI. The CDR3 has 13 residues. J was trimmed by 11 bases and V by 6 bases; bases with no gene match: 8. Here the CDR3 reads CASRRTGGLDAFF. In nucleotides, the CDR3 is TGTGCCAGCAGGCGGACAGGGGGCCTAGACGCTTTCTTT.

The genes are TRBV30 and TRBJ1-5; D is ambiguous. Per germline, CDR1 GTSNPN and CDR2 SVGIG (reference sequence). The CDR3 spans 13 residues. With 7 bases removed from V and 0 bases from J, the gap between germline ends came to 10 bases. CDR3 DNA sequence: TGTGCCTTGGGAGCCTATAGCAATCAGCCCCAGCATTTT. Its protein is CALGAYSNQPQHF. The full variable domain, in which reference TRBV30 and TRBJ1-5 provide the parts outside the CDR3, is SQTIHQWPATLVQPVGSPLSLECTVEGTSNPNLYWYRQAAGRGLQLLFYSVGIGQISSEVPQNLSASRPQDRQFILSSKKLLLSDSGFYLCALGAYSNQPQHFGDGTRLSIL.

CDR3 sequence reads: CASSFDAGGRDTQYF. The DNA for the CDR3 is TGTGCCAGCAGCTTTGATGCCGGGGGGCGAGATACGCAGTATTTT. This chain joins TRBV5-4 and TRBJ2-3, with D perhaps matching TRBD2 (7 bases). This CDR3 has 15 amino acids. Germline CDR1 SGHNT, CDR2 YYREEE (reference sequence). V lost 2 bases and J 5 bases, leaving 15 bases between the germline ends.

The V gene is TRBV6-4, the J gene TRBJ2-3, with 10 bases identical to TRBD2. Germline CDR1 MRHNA, CDR2 SNTAGT. The V and J ends lost 5 bases and 1 base, in that order; junction bases with no gene match: 3. This CDR3 has 15 amino acids. CDR3 sequence: CASSPGLAGTDTQYF. The CDR3 DNA reads as TGTGCCAGCAGTCCTGGACTAGCGGGCACAGATACGCAGTATTTT.